This entry lists 23 T cell receptor beta chains sequenced from one sample in a study of blood T cell repertoires in COVID-19 (dated by TCRdb to the early 2020s). The method behind the library was the immunoSEQ multiplex PCR assay. TCRdb mirrors the immuneACCESS table, restricted to in-frame sequences. Some clones are absent from its copies; in checked studies, under half trace to an unresolved V gene, and the reason for the others is unknown. The sample data list 200,000 to 250,000 clones, and about four fifths of these were observed just once. The ten largest clones take up approximately 7.3% of the sample. Sequences were obtained from PBMCs or T cells enriched from blood (not recorded which). These receptors all stem from a middle-aged woman who had recovered from COVID-19.

This clone was detected only once. The chain carries TRBV5-6 and TRBJ2-5; tentatively, D is TRBD2 (5 bases). This CDR3 is 15 amino acids long. V was cut by 3 bases and J by 2 bases, with 14 bases left in between. CDR1 SGHDT and CDR2 YYEEEE come from the germline V gene. This CDR3 reads CASSSPGTDQETQYF. The CDR3 DNA is TGTGCCAGCAGCTCGCCGGGAACAGATCAAGAGACCCAGTACTTC. Filled out from reference TRBV5-6 and TRBJ2-5, the complete variable domain reads DAGVTQSPTHLIKTRGQQVTLRCSPKSGHDTVSWYQQALGQGPQFIFQYYEEEERQRGNFPDRFSGHQFPNYSSELNVNALLLGDSALYLCASSSPGTDQETQYFGPGTRLLVL.

The chain combines TRBV5-6 with TRBJ1-1; 8 bases fit TRBD1. This CDR3 contains 14 residues. Germline V lookup: CDR1 SGHDT, CDR2 YYEEEE. J gave up 5 bases and V 7 bases, and 10 bases lay outside the gene matches. The DNA of the CDR3 is TGTGCCAGCCTAGGGCCCAGGGGGCGAACTGAAGCTTTCTTT. This translates into CASLGPRGRTEAFF.

The CDR3 spells CASSNRDRPEKLFF. In DNA form, the CDR3 reads TGTGCCAGCAGCAACCGGGACAGGCCCGAAAAACTGTTTTTT. The gene calls are TRBV7-9 and TRBJ1-4; TRBD1 agrees at 8 bases. CDR3 length: 14 residues. V trimming: 5 bases; J trimming: 8 bases; junction bases outside the gene matches: 7. Germline CDR1 SEHNR, CDR2 FQNEAQ (reference sequence). Using reference TRBV7-9 and TRBJ1-4 for the parts outside the CDR3, the full variable domain is DTGVSQNPRHKITKRGQNVTFRCDPISEHNRLYWYRQTLGQGPEFLTYFQNEAQLEKSRLLSDRFSAERPKGSFSTLEIQRTEQGDSAMYLCASSNRDRPEKLFFGSGTQLSVL.

The V gene is TRBV19, the J gene TRBJ1-4; D gene uncertain. The V end was cut by 5 bases, the J end by 4 bases, with 17 bases between. The CDR3 is 16 residues long. Germline loops: CDR1 LNHDA, CDR2 SQIVND (reference sequence). The CDR3 region is CASSSSRRRDNEKLFF. The CDR3 region has the DNA TGTGCCAGTAGTTCCTCTCGACGGAGGGATAATGAAAAACTGTTTTTT.

The chain uses TRBV30 and TRBJ2-1; the D gene is possibly TRBD2 (7 bases). The V and J ends lost 2 bases and 2 bases respectively, with 10 bases between them. Per germline, CDR1 GTSNPN and CDR2 SVGIG (reference sequence). The CDR3 totals 14 residues. CDR3 sequence reads: CAWSRGGAYNEQFF. The CDR3 coding sequence is TGTGCCTGGAGTAGGGGGGGAGCCTACAATGAGCAGTTCTTC.

This clone came up a few times. The chain recombines TRBV18 with TRBJ1-5; possible D gene TRBD1, 5 bases. V was clipped by 6 bases and J by 3 bases, with 9 bases between them. The germline gives CDR1 KGHSH, CDR2 LQKENI. This CDR3 comprises 13 residues. The DNA of the CDR3 is TGTGCCAGCTCTAGGGACTTCAATCAGCCCCAGCATTTT. Translation gives CASSRDFNQPQHF. The variable domain in full, with the rest retrieved from reference TRBV18 and TRBJ1-5, is NAGVMQNPRHLVRRRGQEARLRCSPMKGHSHVYWYRQLPEEGLKFMVYLQKENIIDESGMPKERFSAEFPKEGPSILRIQQVVRGDSAAYFCASSRDFNQPQHFGDGTRLSIL.

The chain combines TRBV7-8 with TRBJ1-3; tentatively, D is TRBD1 (6 bases). V was clipped by 11 bases and J by 4 bases, with 18 bases between them. The CDR3 contains 14 residues. Germline CDR1 SGHVS, CDR2 FQNEAQ. DNA of the CDR3: TGTGCCGTCTTCCCCAGGGGTGGCGGAAACACCATATATTTT. Translated, it gives CAVFPRGGGNTIYF. Variable domain in full (rest from reference TRBV7-8 and TRBJ1-3): GAGVSQSPRYKVAKRGQDVALRCDPISGHVSLFWYQQALGQGPEFLTYFQNEAQLDKSGLPSDRFFAERPEGSVSTLKIQRTQQEDSAVYLCAVFPRGGGNTIYFGEGSWLTVV.

V usage is TRBV7-2 and J usage is TRBJ1-5; D may be TRBD1 (5 bases). Trimming pared 1 base from V and 0 bases from J, leaving 13 bases between. The germline CDR1 and CDR2 sequences are SGHTA and FQGNSA. The CDR3 contains 17 residues. CDR3 amino acids: CASSLGGREISNQPQHF. The CDR3 DNA follows: TGTGCCAGCAGCTTAGGGGGCAGAGAAATTAGCAATCAGCCCCAGCATTTT.

DNA for the CDR3: TGTGCTAGTGGTTTGGTCAGCGACCTCAACAGGGGTACGGGGAACTATGGCTACACCTTC. Encoded protein: CASGLVSDLNRGTGNYGYTF. This sequence joins TRBV12-5 and TRBJ1-2; TRBD1 matches 7 bases. After removal of 0 bases from V and 2 bases from J, the junction contained 18 bases not matched to a gene. The CDR3 is made up of 20 amino acids. Germline V lookup: CDR1 LGHNT, CDR2 FRNRAP.

V is TRBV7-2 and J is TRBJ1-2; D is possibly TRBD1 (6 bases). The CDR3 totals 16 residues. Germline V gene data show CDR1 as SGHTA and CDR2 as FQGNSA. V was shortened by 0 bases and J by 4 bases, with 15 bases between the two germline ends. The CDR3 sequence: CASSLAGGGEGYGYTF. The CDR3 nucleotides read TGTGCCAGCAGCTTAGCGGGCGGGGGCGAGGGCTATGGCTACACCTTC.

This clone has ten or more counts. The rearrangement joins TRBV28 to TRBJ1-1; no reliable D call. The CDR3 totals 16 residues. V lost 0 bases to trimming and J lost 0 bases, with 11 bases between them. Germline CDR1 and CDR2: MDHEN and SYDVKM. In DNA, the CDR3 is TGTGCCAGCAGTTTATGGAGAGGCGGTGTGAACACTGAAGCTTTCTTT. It translates to CASSLWRGGVNTEAFF.

The V call is TRBV19, the J call TRBJ1-2, with a possible D match to TRBD1 (6 bases). This CDR3 contains 15 residues. Germline lookup yields CDR1 LNHDA and CDR2 SQIVND (reference sequence). V shed 7 bases and J shed 3 bases, with 18 bases lying between them. The CDR3 nucleotides are TGTGCCAGTATCGGACAGCCCAAAGGGTACTATGGCTACACCTTC. This translates into CASIGQPKGYYGYTF. The complete variable domain, with remaining parts taken from reference TRBV19 and TRBJ1-2, reads DGGITQSPKYLFRKEGQNVTLSCEQNLNHDAMYWYRQDPGQGLRLIYYSQIVNDFQKGDIAEGYSVSREKKESFPLTVTSAQKNPTAFYLCASIGQPKGYYGYTFGSGTRLTVV.

The chain's CDR3 is CAIASVKQENIQYF. The CDR3 bases are TGTGCCATCGCTTCGGTTAAACAGGAAAACATTCAGTACTTC. This chain links TRBV10-3 with TRBJ2-4; TRBD1 is a possible D gene (5 bases). The CDR3 extends over 14 amino acids. Germline assignment: CDR1 ENHRY and CDR2 SYGVKD. V lost 8 bases, J lost 5 bases, and 16 bases lay in between.

CDR3 DNA: TGCGCCAGCAGCTTGGCCAGCGTGCCCGGGGAGACCCAGTACTTC. Residues: CASSLASVPGETQYF. V gene TRBV5-1 combines with J gene TRBJ2-5; D unresolved. Germline V CDR1 and CDR2: SGHRS, YFSETQ. The CDR3 has 15 amino acids. Trimming stripped 0 bases from V and 5 bases from J, with 14 bases between.

V and J are TRBV7-2 and TRBJ2-5, with 9 bases aligning to TRBD2. Germline values: CDR1 SGHTA, CDR2 FQGNSA. Losses at the gene ends were 1 base for V and 4 bases for J; bases not matched to a gene: 4. There are 15 residues in the CDR3. CDR3 bases: TGTGCCAGCAGCTTAGACGGGACTAGCACAGAGACCCAGTACTTC. This translates into CASSLDGTSTETQYF.

The V call is TRBV6-5, the J call TRBJ1-1; tentatively, D is TRBD1 (6 bases). Germline CDR1 and CDR2: MNHEY and SVGAGI. This CDR3 is 15 amino acids long. The V gene lost 2 bases and the J gene lost 3 bases, with 13 bases spanning the gap. Written as DNA, the CDR3 is TGTGCCAGCAGTTACGTGTACAGGGTAGACACTGAAGCTTTCTTT. It specifies CASSYVYRVDTEAFF.

This clone was observed a single time. The rearrangement links TRBV11-2 to TRBJ2-4; 7 bases fit TRBD1. Germline trimming cut 5 bases from V and 11 bases from J; bases unmatched to any gene: 15. Germline V gene lookup returns CDR1 SGHAT and CDR2 FQNNGV. This CDR3 spans 15 amino acids. CDR3 amino acids: CASSTRSGTAYLQYF. The CDR3 DNA is TGTGCCAGCAGCACGCGCTCCGGGACAGCCTACCTTCAGTACTTC.

The chain is built from TRBV5-4 and TRBJ1-1; TRBD1 matches 10 bases. This CDR3 has 16 residues. Looked up from germline, CDR1 is SGHNT and CDR2 is YYREEE (reference sequence). With 4 bases clipped from V and 2 bases from J, the junction kept 8 bases outside the gene matches. CDR3 protein: CASSDRGPGTNTEAFF. In nucleotides, the CDR3 is TGTGCCAGCAGCGACAGGGGGCCGGGGACTAACACTGAAGCTTTCTTT.

The V and J genes are TRBV9 and TRBJ1-2; tentative D call: TRBD1 (6 bases). This CDR3 is 14 amino acids long. The V end lost 4 bases, the J end lost 6 bases, and 16 bases lay between the germline ends. CDR1 and CDR2 from the germline V gene are SGDLS and YYNGEE. The DNA for the CDR3 is TGTGCCAGCAGCCTCCGGGCCCAGGGGAATGGCTACACCTTC. As protein: CASSLRAQGNGYTF.

V and J are TRBV5-5 and TRBJ2-7; D is possibly TRBD2 (5 bases). From germline, CDR1 is SGHKS and CDR2 YYEKEE (reference sequence). V was cut by 2 bases and J by 9 bases, with 15 bases left in between. The CDR3 is 13 residues long. The CDR3 sequence: CASSFLARGTQYF. For the CDR3, the DNA is TGTGCCAGCAGCTTTCTAGCCCGGGGTACGCAGTACTTC.

The V and J genes are TRBV24-1 and TRBJ2-5; 7 nucleotides agree with TRBD1. With 0 bases clipped from V and 2 bases from J, the junction kept 8 bases outside the gene matches. Germline CDR1 is KGHDR and CDR2 is SFDVKD. The CDR3 has 17 residues. CDR3 in amino acids: CATSDLLGTEKQETQYF. The CDR3, as DNA: TGTGCCACCAGTGATTTGCTCGGGACAGAGAAGCAAGAGACCCAGTACTTC.

CDR3 in DNA: TGCAGCGTTGCGGGGGTGGGCTATGGCTACACCTTC. It yields the protein CSVAGVGYGYTF. The chain joins TRBV29-1 to TRBJ1-2; possible D gene TRBD1, 5 bases. Trimming took 4 bases from V and 4 from J, leaving 10 bases between them. Germline V gene lookup returns CDR1 SQVTM and CDR2 ANQGSEA. The CDR3 spans 12 residues.

Only a few counts were recorded for this clone. The genes are TRBV14 and TRBJ2-1; perhaps TRBD2 as D (6 bases). The CDR3 runs to 13 residues. The germline V and J ends were trimmed by 1 base and 7 bases, with 8 bases remaining between them. CDR1 and CDR2 from the germline V gene are SGHDN and FVKESK. CDR3 bases: TGTGCCAGCAGCCAAGCTAGCGTGAATGAGCAGTTCTTC. Protein: CASSQASVNEQFF.